This T cell receptor beta chain derives from a study of T cells after yellow fever vaccination. The V and J ends lost 2 bases and 2 bases respectively, with 22 bases between them. The CDR3 length is 18 residues. Germline values: CDR1 SGHAT, CDR2 FQDESV (reference sequence). TCRdb used MiXCR to reprocess the 5' RACE reads, holding one entry per CDR3 protein. The table includes some 600,000 distinct CDR3 sequences, approximately 13% detected once. The source of this sequence is a young man who received the YFV17D yellow fever vaccine. This sample comprised PBMCs, obtained on the day of the yellow fever booster vaccination. V usage is TRBV11-1 and J usage is TRBJ2-7, with unresolved D. CDR3 bases: TGTGCCAGCAGCTTATACGCCTATAAATCCCCCGTCGCCTACGAGCAGTACTTC. It translates to CASSLYAYKSPVAYEQYF.